This T cell receptor (beta chain) was sequenced in a study of T cell responses to AZD1222 COVID-19 vaccine (dated by TCRdb to about 2021). The study in broad terms: AZD1222 recipients with second doses at about 4 weeks or about 12 weeks were pooled, because spike-specific TCR depth and breadth did not differ between schedules. Trial participants were enrolled by age into subgroups of 18-55, 56-69 and 70-plus years, and 148, 28 and 57 TCR-sequenced participants, respectively, were included in these subgroups. A total of about 240 trial participants underwent TCR sequencing, of whom about 210 received two doses of AZD1222 and about 25 received two doses of the MenACWY control vaccine. Study-level results and caveats: Epitopes outside the regions mutated in the B.1.351 and B.1.1.7 variants were reportedly recognized by nearly half of the unique spike-specific TCRs. Conclusions about previously exposed vaccinees were limited because only a handful of AZD1222 recipients were SARS-CoV-2 seropositive at baseline. The whole spike protein was spanned by vaccine-associated CD4 TCRs, and dominant responses were seen in regions 160-218 and 743-854. Participants were mostly white British and included more females than males, and it was suggested by the authors that clonal diversity may have been underestimated. Because no day 14 peak-response samples were available, the repertoires could be characterized only after the peak T cell response. A significant rise in spike-specific TCR breadth and depth was observed after two AZD1222 doses relative to day 0 and relative to MenACWY recipients. In the small 56-69-year group, the increase in depth fell short of significance, most likely because of low power.

CDR1 is given as SGHRS and CDR2 as YFSETQ, both from the germline V gene. V gives up 0 bases and J gives up 5 bases, and the segment between their germline ends measures 11 bases. The CDR3 runs 15 amino acids, cysteine and phenylalanine included. Kept here is only the CDR3 DNA, which spans 45 bases and is read in frame from base 1. The CDR3 regions of human TCRbeta chains were analyzed by immunosequencing. In the original analysis: TCRs in the repertoires were compared against a reference library of SARS-CoV-2-specific TCRs that had been generated with the MIRA antigen-specificity platform. Breadth meant the fraction of unique TCRs that were SARS-CoV-2-associated, whereas depth meant the fraction of total T cells that were SARS-CoV-2-associated. Using the MIRA data, each spike-specific TCR was mapped to the spike region that the TCR reacts to and placed in a CD4 or CD8 class. Log10-transformed breadth and depth values were compared by one-way ANOVA with Sidak's multiple comparisons tests. Sourced from immuneACCESS, this table was stored by TCRdb with only in-frame sequences that have V and J called. A share of the clones is absent; for the studies checked, an unresolved V gene accounts for under half, and the remainder has no known explanation. That table gives V, J and clone size, and the DNA gave D and trimming. The sample table records 110,000 or so clones; roughly 85% of these occur just once. Over 8% of the sample comes from the top ten.

The sample's time point, from its label and the paper: baseline before first vaccination. Vaccinee samples were obtained from the UK trials COV001 and COV002, which included a single-blind randomized controlled phase 2/3 trial of AZD1222 (ChAdOx1 nCoV-19) in healthy adults. For TCRbeta chain sequencing, PBMC samples from trial participants were taken at day 0 and at day 28 after the second dose. Notes on this clone: Its antigen is currently not known. No per-base quality is available; no much larger clone lies one base away.

The sequence came from an adult in good health. The rearranged chain carries TRBV5-1 and TRBJ1-4; confidence is insufficient to name the D gene. The specimen comprised peripheral blood, sampled on day 0 of AZD1222 vaccination. CDR3 loop: CASSLGGADNEKLFF. The base sequence is TGCGCCAGCAGCTTGGGCGGAGCAGACAATGAAAAACTGTTTTTT.